The next 28 T cell receptor beta chains were all read from a single sample in a study of blood T cell repertoires in COVID-19. The data were produced by immunoSEQ multiplex PCR, yet TCRdb's version contains in-frame clones alone and is incomplete. This repertoire shows about 45,000 clones, 65% to 85% found once; its top ten account for roughly 6.2%. Sequencing was performed on peripheral blood. The receptors here all came from a woman older than 75 with acute or convalescent COVID-19.

The gene calls are TRBV5-1 and TRBJ2-4; TRBD2 aligns across 13 bases. Germline lookup yields CDR1 SGHRS and CDR2 YFSETQ. The CDR3 is 18 amino acids. V lost 4 bases and J lost 8; bases outside the gene matches: 15. DNA of the CDR3: TGCGCCAGCAGCCCCGGTGGTGTACTAGCGGGGGGGCCGGACATTCAGTACTTC. It encodes CASSPGGVLAGGPDIQYF.

V is TRBV18 and J is TRBJ1-1; D might be TRBD1 (5 bases). The CDR3 totals 15 residues. The V and J ends lost 3 bases and 1 base respectively, with 12 bases between them. Germline CDR1 reads KGHSH; CDR2 reads LQKENI. This CDR3 reads CASSPQGVKNTEAFF. In DNA, the CDR3 is TGTGCCAGCTCACCCCAGGGTGTAAAGAACACTGAAGCTTTCTTT.

This chain connects TRBV5-1 to TRBJ1-1, with 7 bases matching TRBD1. This CDR3 contains 15 residues. Germline V CDR1 and CDR2: SGHRS, YFSETQ. V lost 1 base and J lost 7; bases outside the gene matches: 10. The chain's CDR3 is CASSLQLQGTVEAFF. CDR3 in DNA: TGCGCCAGCAGCTTGCAACTACAGGGGACCGTTGAAGCTTTCTTT.

The chain employs TRBV7-2 and TRBJ2-2; the match to TRBD2 covers 13 bases. V lost 5 bases and J lost 7; bases outside the gene matches: 13. The germline gives CDR1 SGHTA, CDR2 FQGNSA. The CDR3 sequence is 18 residues long. The CDR3 sequence is CASSRPNTSGGAGGELFF. CDR3 bases: TGTGCCAGCAGCCGCCCCAACACTAGCGGGGGGGCCGGCGGGGAGCTGTTTTTT.

J is TRBJ1-1 and V is TRBV25-1; no clear D gene. V gave up 4 bases and J gave up 4 bases, with 13 bases separating them. The CDR3 has 14 amino acids. Germline V gene data show CDR1 as MGHDK and CDR2 as SYGVNS. CDR3 coding DNA: TGTGCCAGCAGTGGGACCGGCCGGGGCACTGAAGCTTTCTTT. This gives the protein CASSGTGRGTEAFF.

This chain links TRBV9 with TRBJ1-2, with D possibly being TRBD1 (6 bases). The CDR3 covers 15 residues. V gave up 3 bases and J gave up 2 bases, with 14 bases separating them. Per the germline V gene, CDR1 is SGDLS and CDR2 is YYNGEE. CDR3: CASSATLQGNYGYTF. The CDR3 coding sequence is TGTGCCAGCAGCGCCACCTTACAGGGAAACTATGGCTACACCTTC.

This chain joins TRBV3-1 (or the pseudogene TRBV3-2) and TRBJ1-5; the D is unclear. V was cut by 1 base and J by 6 bases, with 10 bases left in between. Germline values: CDR1 LGHDT, CDR2 YNNKEL (reference sequence). CDR3 length: 14 amino acids. As DNA, the CDR3 is TGTGCCAGCAGCCAAGCGCGGGGAGCTCAGCCCCAGCATTTT. This codes for CASSQARGAQPQHF.

The chain carries TRBV5-5 and TRBJ1-5; D is undetermined. The CDR3 extends over 15 amino acids. Between the trimmed V and J ends, which lost 0 bases and 0 bases, there was a span of 7 bases. Germline lookup yields CDR1 SGHKS and CDR2 YYEKEE (reference sequence). The CDR3 is CASSLEGSSNQPQHF. In DNA, the CDR3 is TGTGCCAGCAGCTTGGAAGGGAGTAGCAATCAGCCCCAGCATTTT.

The chain uses TRBV6-5 and TRBJ1-1, with a possible D match to TRBD1 (6 bases). Germline CDR1 is MNHEY and CDR2 is SVGAGI. V lost 6 bases and J lost 2, with 13 bases in between. This CDR3 comprises 14 residues. The CDR3, as DNA: TGTGCCAGCAGATTCGACAGGACCAACACTGAAGCTTTCTTT. It translates to CASRFDRTNTEAFF.

The rearrangement joins TRBV13 to TRBJ1-1; TRBD1 might be the D (5 bases). Trimming cost V 5 bases and J 5 bases, with 18 bases left between them. Germline CDR1 PRHDT, CDR2 FYEKMQ (reference sequence). The CDR3 consists of 15 residues. The CDR3 region is CASSPWGRGGTEAFF. The CDR3 DNA follows: TGTGCCAGCAGCCCTTGGGGACGGGGGGGGACTGAAGCTTTCTTT.

CDR3 sequence reads: CASSQVEVTSSYNSPLHF. The DNA for the CDR3 is TGTGCCAGCAGCCAAGTTGAGGTTACGAGCTCCTATAATTCACCCCTCCACTTT. This sequence joins TRBV4-2 and TRBJ1-6; D not certain. The length of the CDR3 is 18 residues. The V gene's germline CDR1 is LGHNA and CDR2 YNFKEQ. Trimming shortened V by 1 base and J by 0 bases, and 13 bases separated the two germline ends.

This chain connects TRBV3-1 (or the pseudogene TRBV3-2) to TRBJ2-7, with D possibly TRBD1 on 6 matching bases. Trimming took 0 bases from V and 9 from J, leaving 9 bases between them. The germline CDR1 and CDR2 sequences are LGHDT and YNNKEL (reference sequence). The CDR3 spans 12 residues. The CDR3 DNA sequence: TGTGCCAGCAGCCAAGATAGGGGGAGGCAGTACTTC. It is translated as CASSQDRGRQYF.

This clone has a handful of counts. The V call is TRBV6-5, the J call TRBJ1-1; D unclear. Trimming shortened V by 2 bases and J by 7 bases, and 8 bases separated the two germline ends. Germline-derived CDR1 and CDR2 are MNHEY and SVGAGI. CDR3 length: 12 residues. The CDR3 DNA reads as TGTGCCAGCAGTTACGGCGGAGGTGAAGCTTTCTTT. It translates to CASSYGGGEAFF.

This clone was observed a handful of times. One end of the junction varies from germline; a read error may be responsible. The chain uses TRBV7-7 and TRBJ1-1; 8 nucleotides align to TRBD1. In germline, CDR1 is SSHAT, CDR2 FNYEAQ (reference sequence). This CDR3 comprises 15 residues. In DNA form, the CDR3 reads TGTGCTAGCAGCCCAGGGACAGGAGGGAACACTGAAGCTTTCTTT. This codes for CASSPGTGGNTEAFF.

The CDR3 DNA reads TGTGCCAGCAGCCAACCAAGCGGGGGCCCCGGGGGTGAGCAGTTCTTC. Its translation is CASSQPSGGPGGEQFF. This sequence joins TRBV7-9 and TRBJ2-1; 8 positions match TRBD2. This CDR3 region has 16 residues. J lost 9 bases, V lost 5 bases, and 15 bases had no gene match. Germline CDR1 SEHNR, CDR2 FQNEAQ (reference sequence).

The chain combines TRBV11-2 with TRBJ2-2; 9 bases agree with TRBD1. With 4 bases clipped from V and 6 bases from J, the junction kept 3 bases outside the gene matches. Germline V gene data show CDR1 as SGHAT and CDR2 as FQNNGV. The CDR3 runs to 14 residues. The CDR3 sequence is CASSWTGVAGELFF. For the CDR3, the DNA is TGTGCCAGCAGCTGGACAGGGGTGGCCGGGGAGCTGTTTTTT.

V is TRBV9 and J is TRBJ1-4; 10 bases match TRBD1. The length of the CDR3 is 16 residues. V shed 2 bases, J shed 1 base, and the junction held 2 bases outside the gene matches. CDR1 and CDR2 from the germline V gene are SGDLS and YYNGEE. The CDR3 protein is CASSVGTGVTNEKLFF. As DNA, the CDR3 is TGTGCCAGCAGCGTGGGGACAGGGGTAACTAATGAAAAACTGTTTTTT.

This chain uses TRBV18 with TRBJ2-1, with D hard to call. CDR1 KGHSH and CDR2 LQKENI come from the germline V gene. The CDR3 is 14 amino acids. V shed 6 bases and J shed 0 bases, with 9 bases lying between them. CDR3 region: CASSPASSYNEQFF. The CDR3 DNA follows: TGTGCCAGCTCCCCTGCGAGCTCCTACAATGAGCAGTTCTTC. The variable domain in full, completed from reference TRBV18 and TRBJ2-1, reads NAGVMQNPRHLVRRRGQEARLRCSPMKGHSHVYWYRQLPEEGLKFMVYLQKENIIDESGMPKERFSAEFPKEGPSILRIQQVVRGDSAAYFCASSPASSYNEQFFGPGTRLTVL.

The genes are TRBV28 and TRBJ2-2, with TRBD2 identical over 7 bases. V was pared by 6 bases and J by 1 base, with 2 bases of the junction left unmatched. Germline V gene sequence: CDR1 MDHEN, CDR2 SYDVKM. The CDR3 is 14 amino acids. The CDR3 sequence is CASRIAGNTGELFF. CDR3 bases: TGTGCCAGCAGAATAGCGGGGAACACCGGGGAGCTGTTTTTT.

The chain employs TRBV2 and TRBJ1-1, with TRBD1 as a possible D gene (5 bases). Germline CDR1 reads SNHLY; CDR2 reads FYNNEI. The CDR3 is made up of 15 amino acids. V was pared by 4 bases and J by 0 bases, with 12 bases between. The CDR3 nucleotides read TGTGCCAGCAGTGGTTTTCAGGGCGTGAACACTGAAGCTTTCTTT. It translates to CASSGFQGVNTEAFF.

The chain employs TRBV5-4 and TRBJ2-5; 11 nucleotides agree with TRBD2. Germline trimming cut 3 bases from V and 0 bases from J; bases unmatched to any gene: 4. The CDR3 sequence is 16 residues long. CDR1 is SGHNT and CDR2 is YYREEE in the germline V gene (reference sequence). The CDR3 spells CASSSASGGYQETQYF. CDR3 nucleotides: TGTGCCAGCAGCTCAGCTAGCGGGGGGTACCAAGAGACCCAGTACTTC.

V is TRBV12-5 and J is TRBJ1-1, with D possibly TRBD1 on 6 matching bases. Trimming shortened V by 6 bases and J by 6 bases, and 17 bases separated the two germline ends. The CDR3 has 14 residues. Germline lookup yields CDR1 LGHNT and CDR2 FRNRAP. CDR3 residues: CASGPTAGASEAFF. The CDR3 DNA sequence: TGTGCTAGTGGCCCCACTGCGGGGGCCTCTGAAGCTTTCTTT.

This chain joins TRBV15 and TRBJ1-4; D uncertain. CDR1 and CDR2 from the germline V gene are LNHNV and YYDKDF (reference sequence). V lost 6 bases and J 8 bases, leaving 13 bases between the germline ends. This CDR3 has 13 residues. The DNA for the CDR3 is TGTGCCACCAGTCTAAGTCCGAGAGAAAAACTGTTTTTT. Its translation: CATSLSPREKLFF.

This sequence joins TRBV10-1 and TRBJ1-1; D is perhaps TRBD1 (5 bases). Germline V gene sequence: CDR1 WNHNN, CDR2 SYGVQD (reference sequence). V gave up 0 bases and J gave up 4 bases, with 9 bases separating them. CDR3 length equals 14 residues. Here the CDR3 DNA reads TGCGCCAGCAGTGAGTCTAAGGGGATCACTGAAGCTTTCTTT. It encodes CASSESKGITEAFF.

On this clone itself: The junction shows a germline mismatch at one end, possibly a read error. This rearrangement joins TRBV3-1 (or the pseudogene TRBV3-2) to TRBJ1-4; D perhaps matches TRBD1 (5 bases). Per the germline V gene, CDR1 is LGHDT and CDR2 is YNNKEL (reference sequence). The CDR3 contains 14 residues. The CDR3 loop reads CASSQDFRDQKLFF. CDR3 nucleotide sequence: TGTGCCAGCAGCCAAGATTTCAGGGATCAAAAGCTGTTTTTT.

The chain employs TRBV6-6 and TRBJ1-6; D might be TRBD1 (6 bases). The length of the CDR3 is 15 residues. Trimming cost V 2 bases and J 7 bases, with 12 bases left between them. Germline CDR1 reads MNHNY; CDR2 reads SVGAGI (reference sequence). The CDR3 DNA follows: TGTGCCAGCAGTTACGTGGGGACAATGAATTCACCCCTCCACTTT. Translated, it gives CASSYVGTMNSPLHF.

This chain joins TRBV10-2 and TRBJ2-2; D perhaps matches TRBD2 (5 bases). The germline gives CDR1 WSHSY, CDR2 SAAADI. The ends were cut back, 0 bases at V and 5 bases at J, with 10 bases in the middle. This CDR3 spans 15 amino acids. CDR3 coding DNA: TGCGCCAGCAGTGAGTCTTCGCTAGCTACCGGGGAGCTGTTTTTT. Protein sequence: CASSESSLATGELFF.

The chain is built from TRBV7-8 and TRBJ1-1, with D possibly TRBD1 on 6 matching bases. There are 17 residues in the CDR3. CDR1 is SGHVS, CDR2 FQNEAQ, per germline. Between the trimmed V and J ends, which lost 5 bases and 0 bases, there was a span of 19 bases. CDR3 residues: CASSPHKQGTLNTEAFF. CDR3 in DNA: TGTGCCAGCAGCCCACATAAGCAGGGGACCCTGAACACTGAAGCTTTCTTT.